This T cell receptor (beta chain) is drawn from a study of T cells expressing NK-cell markers. Across the whole study: Repertoire data for TCR beta were derived from sorted T cells (CD3+CD56+NKG2C+, CD3+CD56+NKG2C- and CD3+CD56-NKG2C+). Whole-study results and caveats: Each of 6 or 7 donors carried dominant NKG2C+ clonotypes accounting for about 1.0-7.0% of CD8+ T cells. The CD3+CD56-NKG2C+ fraction was also led by these clonotypes in a few donors. The HCMV specificity of the expanded NKG2C+ T cell clones stayed unresolved.

After re-calling the 5' RACE reads, TCRdb lists one entry per CDR3 protein, DNA absent. Its listing shows about 390,000 distinct CDR3 sequences. The CDR3 loop spans 15 amino acids. Per germline, CDR1 SGHVS and CDR2 FNYEAQ. Of note for this clonotype: Its antigen is as yet unknown.

Sequences were obtained from blood T cells: a sorted CD56 or NKG2C T cell subset, CD4+ or CD8+ T cells, or bulk PBMC T cells (not recorded which). V usage is TRBV7-6 and J usage is TRBJ1-2; TCRdb's assignment of TRBD1 cannot be checked, as there is no DNA. The sequence came from a woman in her forties or fifties in good health. The CDR3 loop is CASSLSPGQNYGYTF.